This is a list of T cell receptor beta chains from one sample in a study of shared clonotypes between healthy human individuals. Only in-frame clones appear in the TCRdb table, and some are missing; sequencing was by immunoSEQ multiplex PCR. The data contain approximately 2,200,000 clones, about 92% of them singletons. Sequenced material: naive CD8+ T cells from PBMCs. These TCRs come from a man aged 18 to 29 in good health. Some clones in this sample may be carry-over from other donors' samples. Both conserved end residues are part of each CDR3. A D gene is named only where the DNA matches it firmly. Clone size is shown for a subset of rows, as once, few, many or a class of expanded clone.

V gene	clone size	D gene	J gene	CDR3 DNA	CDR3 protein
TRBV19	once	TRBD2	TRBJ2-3	TGTGCCAGTAGTATCCTAGCGGGTAGCTGGGGGTCCACAGATACGCAGTATTTT	CASSILAGSWGSTDTQYF
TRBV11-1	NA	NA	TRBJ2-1	TGTGCCAGCAGCTTAGGGGCGGGCCGCCCGGGCAATGAGCAGTTCTTC	CASSLGAGRPGNEQFF
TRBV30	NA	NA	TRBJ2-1	TGTGCCTGGAGTCCTCCCTTTTTGGCTAGCCGGCGCTACAATGAGCAGTTCTTC	CAWSPPFLASRRYNEQFF
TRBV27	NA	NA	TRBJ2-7	TGTGCCAGCAGTTTAGGGACGGGAGCCTACGAGCAGTACTTC	CASSLGTGAYEQYF
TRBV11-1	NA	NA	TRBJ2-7	TGTGCCAGCAGCCCGACCGTTTCCTACGAGCAGTACTTC	CASSPTVSYEQYF
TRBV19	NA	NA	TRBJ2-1	TGTGCCAGTATTGAGGCGGGGAACAATGAGCAGTTCTTC	CASIEAGNNEQFF
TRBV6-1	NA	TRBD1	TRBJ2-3	TGTGCCAGCACGGGGACAGGGGACCGGGATACGCAGTATTTT	CASTGTGDRDTQYF
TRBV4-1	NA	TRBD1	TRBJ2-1	TGCGCCAGCAGCTTCGGGACAGGGGATTACAATGAGCAGTTCTTC	CASSFGTGDYNEQFF
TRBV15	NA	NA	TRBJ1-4	TGTGCCACCAGCAGAGAACGACGGGTTAATGAAAAACTGTTTTTT	CATSRERRVNEKLFF
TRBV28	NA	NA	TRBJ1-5	TGTGCCAGCGAGCAGGGGCCGAATCAGCCCCAGCATTTT	CASEQGPNQPQHF
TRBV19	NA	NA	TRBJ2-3	TGTGCCAGTAGTAGTGTTGTGACAGATACGCAGTATTTT	CASSSVVTDTQYF
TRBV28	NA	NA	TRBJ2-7	TGTGCCAGCAGTCCACGCTGGGCCGAGCAGTACTTC	CASSPRWAEQYF
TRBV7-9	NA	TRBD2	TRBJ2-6	TGTGCCAGCTTGGGGCGGGAGAGCTCTCTAGGGGCCAACGTCCTGACTTTC	CASLGRESSLGANVLTF
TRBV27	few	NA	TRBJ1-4	TGTGCCAGCAGTTTACCGGGAACGGAAAAACTGTTTTTT	CASSLPGTEKLFF
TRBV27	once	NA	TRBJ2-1	TGTGCCAGCAGTTCCAAAAGTACAGGGAGCTCCTACAATGAGCAGTTCTTC	CASSSKSTGSSYNEQFF
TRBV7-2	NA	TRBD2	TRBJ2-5	TGTGCCAGCAGCCTCCCCGGGACTAGCGGGGACGAGACCCAGTACTTC	CASSLPGTSGDETQYF
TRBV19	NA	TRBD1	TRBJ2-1	TGTGCCAGTAGTTGGACAGGGGGCAATGAGCAGTTCTTC	CASSWTGGNEQFF
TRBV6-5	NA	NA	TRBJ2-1	TGTGCCAGCAGTTATACGGACAGCTCCTACAATGAGCAGTTCTTC	CASSYTDSSYNEQFF
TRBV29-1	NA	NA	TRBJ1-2	TGCAGCGTTGAAGCCAGGGTGGCTAACTATGGCTACACCTTC	CSVEARVANYGYTF
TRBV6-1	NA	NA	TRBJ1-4	TGTGCCAGCACGTACAGTGGGGAGGATGAAAAACTGTTTTTT	CASTYSGEDEKLFF
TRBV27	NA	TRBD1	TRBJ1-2	TGTGCCAGCAGGCAGACCCCCGGGACAGGCTATGGCTACACCTTC	CASRQTPGTGYGYTF
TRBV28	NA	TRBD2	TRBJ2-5	TGTGCCAGCAGTTCCCGTCGGGGGGGACTAGCAGAAGAGACCCAGTACTTC	CASSSRRGGLAEETQYF
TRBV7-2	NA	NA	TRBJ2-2	TGTGCCAGCAGCTTCCCGGATTCGGCCGGGGAGCTGTTTTTT	CASSFPDSAGELFF
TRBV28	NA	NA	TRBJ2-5	TGTGCCAGCAGCAGCGGGCCACAAGAGACCCAGTACTTC	CASSSGPQETQYF
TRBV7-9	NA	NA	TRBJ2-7	TGTGCCAGCAGGGCCGGAGGGGGTTCCTACGAGCAGTACTTC	CASRAGGGSYEQYF
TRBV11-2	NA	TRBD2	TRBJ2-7	TGTGCCAGCAGCTCATCTACTAGCGGGAGTTACGAGCAGTACTTC	CASSSSTSGSYEQYF
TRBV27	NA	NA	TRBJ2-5	TGTGCCAGCAGGGTCGTGGGGGGTCAAGAGACCCAGTACTTC	CASRVVGGQETQYF
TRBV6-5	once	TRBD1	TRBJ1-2	TGTGCCAGCAGTTACTCCAATGACAGGGTCTCTCGGGGCTACACCTTC	CASSYSNDRVSRGYTF
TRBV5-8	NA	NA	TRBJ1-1	TGTGCCGGGGACCACGACAGCAACACTGAAGCTTTCTTT	CAGDHDSNTEAFF
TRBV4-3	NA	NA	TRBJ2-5	TGCGCCAGCAGCCAACAGGACACCCAAGAGACCCAGTACTTC	CASSQQDTQETQYF
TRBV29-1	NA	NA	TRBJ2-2	TGCAGCGTTGTAACGGGGTCCGGGGAGCTGTTTTTT	CSVVTGSGELFF
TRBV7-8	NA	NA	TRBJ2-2	TGTGCCAGCAGCTTCCGAGCGGGTAACACCGGGGAGCTGTTTTTT	CASSFRAGNTGELFF
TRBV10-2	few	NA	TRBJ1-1	TGCGCCAGCAGTGAAGCAGGAGAGAACACTGAAGCTTTCTTT	CASSEAGENTEAFF
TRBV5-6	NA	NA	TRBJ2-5	TGTGCCAGCAGCAGACAGGTAGAAGAGACCCAGTACTTC	CASSRQVEETQYF
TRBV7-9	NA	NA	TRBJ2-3	TGTGCCAGCAACCTCCAAGGGGGTTATACAGATACGCAGTATTTT	CASNLQGGYTDTQYF
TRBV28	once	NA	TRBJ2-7	TGTGCCAGTTTTCCCAGGGGCCCTCCCTCCTACGAGCAGTACTTC	CASFPRGPPSYEQYF
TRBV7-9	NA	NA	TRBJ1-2	TGTGCCAGCAGCCCCCGGGACAAATATACTAACTATGGCTACACCTTC	CASSPRDKYTNYGYTF
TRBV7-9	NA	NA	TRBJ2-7	TGTGCCAGCAGCTTAGCGGAGGGCCCCTACGAGCAGTACTTC	CASSLAEGPYEQYF
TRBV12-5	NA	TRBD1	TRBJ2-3	TGTGCTAGTGGTTTGGTACCCCCCGATGAGGGGGCGGGCACAGATACGCAGTATTTT	CASGLVPPDEGAGTDTQYF
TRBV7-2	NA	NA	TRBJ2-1	TGTGCCAGCAGCCCAACAGGGTGGAATGAGCAGTTCTTC	CASSPTGWNEQFF
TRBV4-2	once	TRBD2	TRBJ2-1	TGTGCCAGCAGCCAGCCGGGACTAGCGGACAATGAGCAGTTCTTC	CASSQPGLADNEQFF
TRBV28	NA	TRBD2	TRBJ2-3	TGTGCCAGCAGCTATGGGACTAGCGGGCAACTTCTAGATACGCAGTATTTT	CASSYGTSGQLLDTQYF
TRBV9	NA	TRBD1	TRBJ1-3	TGTGCCAGCAGCGCGACAGGGGTTCCTGGAAACACCATATATTTT	CASSATGVPGNTIYF
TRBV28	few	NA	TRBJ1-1	TGTGCCAGCAGTTTGACAGCGAACACTGAAGCTTTCTTT	CASSLTANTEAFF
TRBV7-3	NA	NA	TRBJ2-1	TGTGCCAGCAGCCTACTGAGCGACAATGAGCAGTTCTTC	CASSLLSDNEQFF
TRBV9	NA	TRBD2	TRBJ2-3	TGTGCCAGCAGCCTAACCATAGGCGGGAGCAGGTCAGATACGCAGTATTTT	CASSLTIGGSRSDTQYF
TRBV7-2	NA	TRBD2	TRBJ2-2	TGTGCCAGCAGCTTAGTTCGACCTGCTAGCGGCGACGGGGAGCTGTTTTTT	CASSLVRPASGDGELFF
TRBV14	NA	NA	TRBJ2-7	TGTGCCAGCAGCGCCCCAAATTTCTACGAGCAGTACTTC	CASSAPNFYEQYF
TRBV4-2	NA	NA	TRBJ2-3	TGTGCCAGCAGCTCGCGGTCTGATGATACGCAGTATTTT	CASSSRSDDTQYF
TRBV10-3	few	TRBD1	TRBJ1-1	TGTGCCACAAGACAGGGGATGGAGCCTGAAGCTTTCTTT	CATRQGMEPEAFF
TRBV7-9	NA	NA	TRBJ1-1	TGTGCCAGCAGCTCCGGGGGCAGGGGCAAGTCATCTGAAGCTTTCTTT	CASSSGGRGKSSEAFF
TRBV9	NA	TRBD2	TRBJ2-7	TGTGCCAGCAGCGTATCTAGCGGGATGTTCCAGTACTTC	CASSVSSGMFQYF
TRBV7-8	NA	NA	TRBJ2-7	TGTGCCAGCACTTGGACATCGAGCTCCTACGAGCAGTACTTC	CASTWTSSSYEQYF